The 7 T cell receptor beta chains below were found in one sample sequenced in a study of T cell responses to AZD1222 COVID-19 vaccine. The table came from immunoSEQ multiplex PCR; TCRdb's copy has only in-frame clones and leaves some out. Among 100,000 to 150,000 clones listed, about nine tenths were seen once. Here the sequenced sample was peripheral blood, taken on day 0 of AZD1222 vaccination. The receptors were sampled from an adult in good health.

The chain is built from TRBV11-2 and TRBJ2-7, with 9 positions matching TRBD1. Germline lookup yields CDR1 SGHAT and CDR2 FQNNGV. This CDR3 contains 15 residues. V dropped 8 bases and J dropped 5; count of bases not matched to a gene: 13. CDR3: CASRTWGTGLDEQYF. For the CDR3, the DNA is TGTGCCAGCCGGACCTGGGGGACAGGGCTAGACGAGCAGTACTTC.

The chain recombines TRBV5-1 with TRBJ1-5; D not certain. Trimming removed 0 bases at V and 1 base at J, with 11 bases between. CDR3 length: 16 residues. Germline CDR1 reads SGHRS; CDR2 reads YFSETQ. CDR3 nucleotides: TGCGCCAGCAGCTTGGGGGTCATGGGGAGCAATCAGCCCCAGCATTTT. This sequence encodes CASSLGVMGSNQPQHF.

CDR3 nucleotides: TGTGCCAGCAGCTTAGCAGTATCGGCGCAAAAGACCTACGAGCAGTACTTC. Encoded protein: CASSLAVSAQKTYEQYF. The chain couples TRBV7-9 to TRBJ2-7; D gene uncertain. The CDR3 length is 17 residues. Germline V gives CDR1 SEHNR, CDR2 FQNEAQ (reference sequence). V lost 0 bases, J lost 2 bases, and 17 bases lay in between.

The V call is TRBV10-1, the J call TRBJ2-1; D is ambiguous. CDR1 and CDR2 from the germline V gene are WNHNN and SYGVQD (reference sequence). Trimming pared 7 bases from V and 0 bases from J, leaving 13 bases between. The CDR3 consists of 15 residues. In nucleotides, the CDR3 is TGCGCCAGCAAACTGCACCCCTTCTCCTACAATGAGCAGTTCTTC. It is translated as CASKLHPFSYNEQFF.

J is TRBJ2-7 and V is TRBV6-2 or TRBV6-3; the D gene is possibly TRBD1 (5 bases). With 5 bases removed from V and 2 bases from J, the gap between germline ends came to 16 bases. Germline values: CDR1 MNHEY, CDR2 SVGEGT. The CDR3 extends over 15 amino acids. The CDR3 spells CASSAPGLGAYEQYF. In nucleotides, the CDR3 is TGTGCCAGCAGTGCACCGGGCCTAGGGGCCTACGAGCAGTACTTC.

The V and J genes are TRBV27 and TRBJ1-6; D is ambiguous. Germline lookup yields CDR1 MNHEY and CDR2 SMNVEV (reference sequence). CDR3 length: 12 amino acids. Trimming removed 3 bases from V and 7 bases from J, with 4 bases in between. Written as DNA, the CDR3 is TGTGCCAGCAGTTTCGAAAATTCACCCCTCCACTTT. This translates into CASSFENSPLHF.

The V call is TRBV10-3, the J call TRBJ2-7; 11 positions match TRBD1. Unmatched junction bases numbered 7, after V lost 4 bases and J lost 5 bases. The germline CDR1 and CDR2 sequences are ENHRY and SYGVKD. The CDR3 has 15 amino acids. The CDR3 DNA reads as TGTGCCATCAGTGCTTCCGGGACAGGGGGTGACGAGCAGTACTTC. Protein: CAISASGTGGDEQYF.